The 2 T cell receptor beta chains below come from one sample, sequenced in a study of blood T cell repertoires in COVID-19. The assay was immunoSEQ multiplex PCR, and TCRdb's table has in-frame clones only and misses some. The table includes tens of thousands of clones, roughly 88% detected once. Input material: peripheral blood. The source of these receptors is a human donor in a cohort sampled during active COVID-19.

This chain connects TRBV5-4 to TRBJ1-2; D may be TRBD1 (6 bases). The CDR3 loop spans 14 amino acids. Germline CDR1 SGHNT, CDR2 YYREEE (reference sequence). Trimming stripped 1 base from V and 3 bases from J, with 10 bases between. The CDR3 is CASSLLRGDYGYTF. The CDR3 DNA reads TGTGCCAGCAGCTTGCTCAGGGGCGACTATGGCTACACCTTC.

V usage is TRBV5-4 and J usage is TRBJ2-1, with D possibly TRBD2 on 7 matching bases. Germline V gene lookup returns CDR1 SGHNT and CDR2 YYREEE (reference sequence). Trimming removed 0 bases at V and 7 bases at J, with 20 bases between. This CDR3 is 17 amino acids long. The chain's CDR3 is CASSLGKGGTKYNEQFF. In DNA, the CDR3 is TGTGCCAGCAGCTTGGGGAAGGGGGGGACTAAATATAATGAGCAGTTCTTC.